The rows below give T cell receptor beta chains drawn from one sample of a study of shared clonotypes between healthy human individuals. The protocol was immunoSEQ multiplex PCR, while the TCRdb copy is restricted to in-frame clones and leaves out a portion. Among about 2.1 million clones listed, around 93% were seen once. Sample: naive CD8+ T cells from PBMCs. The source of these receptors is a man aged 18 to 35 in good health. Some clones in this sample may be carry-over from other donors' samples. CDR3s include the opening cysteine and the closing phenylalanine or tryptophan. Fields, in order: D gene, V gene, J gene, clone size, CDR3 protein, CDR3 DNA. A D gene is named only where the DNA matches it firmly. Some rows have no size entry. The others give once, few or many, or a class for an expanded clone.

-	TRBV20-1	TRBJ2-1	-	CSARWDNEQFF	TGCAGTGCTCGGTGGGACAATGAGCAGTTCTTC
-	TRBV5-1	TRBJ2-7	-	CASSLLPGNYEQYF	TGCGCCAGCAGCTTGCTTCCGGGGAACTACGAGCAGTACTTC
TRBD1	TRBV29-1	TRBJ2-7	once	CSVRYAGTGDYEQYF	TGCAGCGTTAGATACGCCGGGACAGGGGACTACGAGCAGTACTTC
-	TRBV7-9	TRBJ1-2	once	CASSPNVADYGYTF	TGTGCCAGCAGCCCGAATGTAGCGGACTATGGCTACACCTTC
-	TRBV11-3	TRBJ2-3	-	CASSLVSRSTDTQYF	TGTGCCAGCAGCTTAGTTTCTAGAAGCACAGATACGCAGTATTTT
-	TRBV4-3	TRBJ2-5	-	CASSQELGGREETQYF	TGCGCCAGCAGCCAAGAACTAGGCGGGCGTGAAGAGACCCAGTACTTC
-	TRBV4-2	TRBJ2-1	-	CASSQAGFMNEQFF	TGTGCCAGCAGCCAAGCAGGTTTCATGAATGAGCAGTTCTTC
TRBD1	TRBV7-9	TRBJ2-3	-	CASSSSGTADTQYF	TGTGCCAGCAGCTCCTCCGGGACAGCAGATACGCAGTATTTT
-	TRBV12-2	TRBJ2-5	-	CASRLLRGTQYF	TGTGCAAGTCGCTTACTGCGCGGGACCCAGTACTTC
-	TRBV9	TRBJ2-2	-	CASSVEGDTGELFF	TGTGCCAGCAGCGTAGAAGGGGACACCGGGGAGCTGTTTTTT
TRBD2	TRBV7-9	TRBJ2-1	-	CASSPPSGLFRNEQFF	TGTGCCAGCAGCCCCCCTAGCGGACTGTTTAGGAATGAGCAGTTCTTC
-	TRBV27	TRBJ1-2	once	CASSSGGRNGYTF	TGTGCCAGCAGTTCGGGGGGGAGGAATGGCTACACCTTC
TRBD2	TRBV27	TRBJ2-7	-	CASSASGRAVYEQYF	TGTGCCAGCAGTGCTAGCGGGAGGGCCGTCTACGAGCAGTACTTC
TRBD2	TRBV7-8	TRBJ2-7	-	CASSLLAGGLDEQYF	TGTGCCAGCAGCTTGCTAGCGGGAGGCTTAGACGAGCAGTACTTC
TRBD1	TRBV9	TRBJ1-2	-	CASSVRPGQGDGYTF	TGTGCCAGCAGCGTACGACCGGGACAGGGGGATGGCTACACCTTC
-	TRBV19	TRBJ1-1	few	CASSFRNTEAFF	TGTGCCAGTAGTTTCCGGAACACTGAAGCTTTCTTT
-	TRBV7-9	TRBJ2-3	-	CASSPTGIFWDTQYF	TGTGCCAGCAGCCCCACCGGGATATTCTGGGATACGCAGTATTTT
TRBD1	TRBV7-2	TRBJ1-1	once	CASSLAGQGRGTEAFF	TGTGCCAGCAGCTTAGCGGGACAGGGACGCGGCACTGAAGCTTTCTTT
TRBD1	TRBV9	TRBJ1-2	-	CASSVGDRGEGYGYTF	TGTGCCAGCAGCGTAGGGGACAGGGGGGAAGGCTATGGCTACACCTTC
-	TRBV7-3	TRBJ2-1	-	CASSLLEVGTYNEQFF	TGTGCCAGCAGTCTGTTGGAGGTGGGTACCTACAATGAGCAGTTCTTC